The rows below give T cell receptor beta chains drawn from one sample of a study of regulatory T cells in long-lasting Graves disease. From the multiplex PCR reads, TCRdb called clonotypes with MiXCR, one entry per CDR3 protein. The table records about 530,000 distinct CDR3 sequences, roughly 16% of them present only once. In addition, the sample was reused for a study of T cells in Graves' hyperthyroidism and ophthalmopathy.

The sequences come from peripheral blood mononuclear cells (PBMCs), collected at new diagnosis, from a patient treated with antithyroid drugs. The receptors were gathered from a woman aged 35-65 years with Graves disease. Each CDR3 is given with its conserved first and last residue. Fields, in order: CDR3 DNA, CDR3 protein, J gene, clone size, D gene, V gene. The D gene is left open where the match is weak. Some rows mark clone size as missing; the rest say once, few, many or name a class of expanded clone.

DNA: TGTGCCAGCAGCCCGGGACTAGCGGGGGCTGGTGAGCAGTTCTTC; CDR3: CASSPGLAGAGEQFF; J: TRBJ2-1; size: many; D: TRBD2; V: TRBV27
DNA: TGTGCCAGCAGCCAAGGGAACGGGGGGGCTTACGAGCAGTACTTC; CDR3: CASSQGNGGAYEQYF; J: TRBJ2-7; size: many; D: TRBD2; V: TRBV4-2
DNA: TGCGCCAGCAGCTTGGAGAGCGGGGGGCCATACGAGCAGTACTTC; CDR3: CASSLESGGPYEQYF; J: TRBJ2-7; size: many; D: TRBD2; V: TRBV5-1
DNA: TGTGCCAGCAGCTCGACTAGCGGGGTCCGCCGGTGGCAAGAGACCCAGTACTTC; CDR3: CASSSTSGVRRWQETQYF; J: TRBJ2-5; size: few; D: TRBD2; V: TRBV5-6
DNA: TGTGCCAGCTCACCTTCGGACATTCAGGCTGGAAACACCATATATTTT; CDR3: CASSPSDIQAGNTIYF; J: TRBJ1-3; size: few; D: .; V: TRBV18
DNA: TGTGCCAGTAGTATGGTGGAGGGGGAGCAGTTCTTC; CDR3: CASSMVEGEQFF; J: TRBJ2-1; size: .; D: .; V: TRBV19
DNA: TGTGCCAGCAGTTTATGGAACTATGGCTACACCTTC; CDR3: CASSLWNYGYTF; J: TRBJ1-2; size: many; D: .; V: TRBV12-3/TRBV12-4
DNA: TGCGCCAGCAGTGAGTCGACGGCTGGAAACACCATATATTTT; CDR3: CASSESTAGNTIYF; J: TRBJ1-3; size: few; D: .; V: TRBV10-1
DNA: TGTGCCTGGGGGACGGCTAATGAAAAACTGTTTTTT; CDR3: CAWGTANEKLFF; J: TRBJ1-4; size: many; D: .; V: TRBV30
DNA: TGTGCCAGTGCTAGAAGGGGGAATGAAGCCGCCGGGGACAGAGACGAAGACACTGAAGCTTTCTTT; CDR3: CASARRGNEAAGDRDEDTEAFF; J: TRBJ1-1; size: .; D: TRBD1; V: TRBV19
DNA: TGTGCCAGCAGCCAAGATGCGGGGGACAGGGAAGCTTTCTTT; CDR3: CASSQDAGDREAFF; J: TRBJ1-1; size: few; D: TRBD1; V: TRBV11-2
DNA: TGCGCCAGCAGCTCCGGACAGGGGGATCAGCCCCAGCATTTT; CDR3: CASSSGQGDQPQHF; J: TRBJ1-5; size: .; D: TRBD1; V: TRBV5-1
DNA: TGTGCCAGCAGCCAACCGGGACGGTCCTATGGCTACACCTTC; CDR3: CASSQPGRSYGYTF; J: TRBJ1-2; size: few; D: .; V: TRBV14
DNA: TGCAGTGCGAGGCCGACAGCCGCGAACACCGGGGAGCTGTTTTTT; CDR3: CSARPTAANTGELFF; J: TRBJ2-2; size: many; D: .; V: TRBV20-1
DNA: TGCAGTGCCCCGACGGGACTGGGGATGGGGGAGCAGTTCTTC; CDR3: CSAPTGLGMGEQFF; J: TRBJ2-1; size: .; D: .; V: TRBV20-1
DNA: TGCGCCAGCAGCCAAGGACAGTCGTACTCCTACGAGCAGTACTTC; CDR3: CASSQGQSYSYEQYF; J: TRBJ2-7; size: .; D: .; V: TRBV4-1
DNA: TGCAGCGTTGCCCCCGGCTCCCGGAGGTCCGGGGAGCTGTTTTTT; CDR3: CSVAPGSRRSGELFF; J: TRBJ2-2; size: .; D: .; V: TRBV29-1
DNA: TGCGCCAGCAGCCCTCCGGTGGGGACAGGGTTCGTTGGCTACACCTTC; CDR3: CASSPPVGTGFVGYTF; J: TRBJ1-2; size: .; D: TRBD1; V: TRBV5-1
DNA: TGTGCCTGGAGTGTCACAGGGGGACATCAGCCCCAGCATTTT; CDR3: CAWSVTGGHQPQHF; J: TRBJ1-5; size: many; D: TRBD1; V: TRBV30
DNA: TGTGCCAGCAGTTACTCCCGACAGGGGTCGAACACTGAAGCTTTCTTT; CDR3: CASSYSRQGSNTEAFF; J: TRBJ1-1; size: few; D: TRBD1; V: TRBV6-5
DNA: TGTGCCAGCAGCAGTAGCCCTCCCGCGAGAGGTCAGCCCCAGCATTTT; CDR3: CASSSSPPARGQPQHF; J: TRBJ1-5; size: many; D: .; V: TRBV12-3/TRBV12-4
DNA: TGTGCTAGCAGCTTATCCCTGGGACAGTCCTACGAGCAGTACTTC; CDR3: CASSLSLGQSYEQYF; J: TRBJ2-7; size: .; D: TRBD1; V: TRBV7-7
DNA: TGTGCCATCACTAACAGGGCCCTAAGGTACTTC; CDR3: CAITNRALRYF; J: TRBJ2-7; size: .; D: .; V: TRBV10-3
DNA: TGTGCCAGTAGTGACAACCTACCTCGAGACACCATATATTTT; CDR3: CASSDNLPRDTIYF; J: TRBJ1-3; size: .; D: .; V: TRBV19